The entry that follows covers one T cell receptor (beta chain) sequence. Its antigen is not identified. Sequence at one end of the junction differs from germline and may be a read error. Profiles of TCR beta VDJ and CDR3 were generated from a genomic DNA template. TCRdb analysed the reads with MiXCR anew, one entry per CDR3 protein. The repertoire consists of about 260,000 distinct CDR3 sequences, with approximately 79% occurring once and the leading ten covering approximately 42%. The data belong to a study of CD8+CD57+ T cells in acquired aplastic anemia. Study information: Quantities of DNA derived from sorted CD4+ and CD8+ cells averaged 3.2 ug.

The CDR3 is 14 amino acids. Germline V gene sequence: CDR1 SEHNR, CDR2 FQNEAQ (reference sequence). Study-level findings and limits: Patients and controls were not found to differ significantly in CD8+ Simpson's diversity. Nearly 30 CD8+ CDR3 sequences were shared between patients and controls.

Sequencing involved patients with CD8+CD57+ cell expansion previously shown by flow cytometry. Patients had received no therapy at the time of blood sampling. This sequence was found in a human donor with aplastic anemia. Material: sorted CD4+, CD8+, or CD8+CD57+ T cells (not recorded which) from PBMCs. The genes are TRBV7-9 and TRBJ1-1; possible D gene TRBD1, 5 bases. The CDR3 nucleotides read TGCGCCAGCAGCGATTCCGGGACCAACACCGAACCGTACTTT. Translated, it gives CASSDSGTNTEPYF.